These 10 T cell receptor beta chains came from one sample sequenced in a study of T-cell memory formation after mild COVID-19. TCRdb re-analysed the 5' RACE reads in MiXCR, keeping a single row per CDR3 protein. This table has roughly 340,000 distinct CDR3 sequences, 20% to 25% appearing once. Specimen: PBMCs or a T cell subset sorted from them (not recorded which). These receptors all stem from a man between 18 and 29 years old who had mild COVID-19 (a few samples of this study predate the infection). Cell type and time point are not known.

This chain joins TRBV4-3 and TRBJ1-1, with D possibly being TRBD1 (6 bases). Germline CDR1 reads LGHNA; CDR2 reads YSLEER. This CDR3 has 18 residues. Trimming left V 4 bases short and J 0 bases short, with 21 bases between. CDR3 residues: CASSLRRMDSFMNTEAFF. The CDR3 region has the DNA TGCGCCAGCAGCCTCCGAAGAATGGACAGCTTTATGAACACTGAAGCTTTCTTT.

This clonotype was detected a few times. The chain joins TRBV4-3 to TRBJ2-3, with D possibly matching TRBD2 (7 bases). Trimming left V 0 bases short and J 5 bases short, with 18 bases between. CDR1 and CDR2 from the germline V gene are LGHNA and YSLEER. There are 17 residues in the CDR3. In nucleotides, the CDR3 is TGCGCCAGCAGCCAAGAGGGGGGGGCCTTATCAGGAGATACGCAGTATTTT. This encodes CASSQEGGALSGDTQYF.

This sequence joins TRBV15 and TRBJ1-5; D might be TRBD1 (5 bases). The CDR3 totals 14 residues. V gave up 2 bases and J gave up 7 bases, with 12 bases separating them. Germline V gene sequence: CDR1 LNHNV, CDR2 YYDKDF (reference sequence). CDR3 in amino acids: CATSRLGVVQPQHF. The CDR3 region has the DNA TGTGCCACCAGCAGACTAGGGGTAGTGCAGCCCCAGCATTTT.

In its sample, this clonotype was seen a few times. The rearrangement joins TRBV24-1 to TRBJ2-3, with a weak D call TRBD2 (7 bases). This CDR3 region has 16 residues. CDR1 KGHDR and CDR2 SFDVKD come from the germline V gene. Trimming cost V 7 bases and J 3 bases, with 19 bases left between them. The CDR3 sequence: CATSGGRPDPTDTQYF. In DNA form, the CDR3 reads TGTGCCACCAGCGGGGGGCGGCCTGATCCAACAGATACGCAGTATTTT.

This clonotype occurred a few times. The chain joins TRBV27 to TRBJ1-1; a possible D gene is TRBD1 (5 bases). The germline V gene has CDR1 MNHEY and CDR2 SMNVEV (reference sequence). CDR3 length: 13 residues. V was pared by 1 base and J by 5 bases, with 8 bases between. This chain's CDR3 is CASSLFEGTEAFF. CDR3 sequence (DNA): TGTGCCAGCAGTTTATTCGAGGGGACTGAAGCTTTCTTT.

This sequence joins TRBV7-2 and TRBJ2-1, with a tentative D call TRBD2 (5 bases). Germline lookup yields CDR1 SGHTA and CDR2 FQGNSA. V was shortened by 4 bases and J by 4 bases, with 11 bases between the two germline ends. The CDR3 is 14 residues long. Written as DNA, the CDR3 is TGTGCCAGCAGCTACTCCCCGGGGTACAATGAGCAGTTCTTC. Protein product: CASSYSPGYNEQFF.

A few counts support this clonotype. The rearrangement links TRBV7-3 to TRBJ1-1; TRBD1 agrees at 7 bases. Germline V gene sequence: CDR1 SGHTA, CDR2 FQGTGA. The CDR3 covers 16 residues. J lost 3 bases, V lost 5 bases, and 12 bases had no gene match. The CDR3 loop is CASSHTLQGKDTEAFF. CDR3 nucleotide sequence: TGTGCCAGCAGCCATACCCTACAGGGGAAGGACACTGAAGCTTTCTTT.

V gene TRBV24-1 combines with J gene TRBJ1-2, with D possibly TRBD1 on 5 matching bases. Germline values: CDR1 KGHDR, CDR2 SFDVKD. This CDR3 region has 14 residues. V was trimmed by 7 bases and J by 3 bases, leaving 14 bases between them. CDR3 residues: CATRPSGGDYGYTF. The CDR3 nucleotides read TGTGCCACCAGGCCTTCCGGGGGGGACTATGGCTACACCTTC.

V gene TRBV7-9 combines with J gene TRBJ2-1, with 7 bases fitting TRBD2. Germline V gene data show CDR1 as SEHNR and CDR2 as FQNEAQ (reference sequence). The CDR3 runs to 17 residues. V dropped 3 bases and J dropped 4; count of bases not matched to a gene: 12. CDR3 protein: CASSFSSARGSYNEQFF. CDR3 nucleotide sequence: TGTGCCAGCAGCTTTTCGAGCGCGCGGGGGTCTTACAATGAGCAGTTCTTC.

The sample holds many counts of this clonotype. The J gene is TRBJ1-6, the V gene TRBV7-2; D not resolved. The CDR3 covers 14 residues. Germline values: CDR1 SGHTA, CDR2 FQGNSA. Deletions cut 1 base from V and 6 bases from J, with 7 bases between. This CDR3 reads CASSLGTINSPLHF. CDR3 nucleotides: TGTGCCAGCAGCTTAGGAACAATTAATTCACCCCTCCACTTT.